This entry is about one T cell receptor (beta chain). Other DNA variants within this sample encode the same CDR3. Authors' processing steps: For nucleated cells, counts were estimated from reference gene primer amplification. The repertoire was sequenced with immunoSEQ multiplex PCR; TCRdb's copy has only in-frame clones and lacks some. V, J and clone size are taken as reported in that table, and D and trimming were inferred from the DNA itself. Of 250,000 to 300,000 clones listed, 70% to 90% are singletons. This sample was included in a study of blood T cell repertoires in COVID-19. Study information: Samples of COVID-19 (acute and convalescent) were obtained from the United States, Italy and Spain. PBMCs, B-cell-depleted T cells, or T cells were the source of the cDNA or gDNA that made up the material.

Sequencing used peripheral blood. The TCR comes from a woman aged 70-85 years with acute or convalescent COVID-19.

The CDR3 sequence is CASSLSPGTDTQYF. The CDR3 bases are TGCGCCAGCAGCTTGTCCCCCGGCACAGATACGCAGTATTTT. This chain uses TRBV5-1 with TRBJ2-3; D call uncertain. The germline V and J ends were trimmed by 1 base and 1 base, with 7 bases remaining between them. The CDR3 has 14 amino acids. Germline V lookup: CDR1 SGHRS, CDR2 YFSETQ.